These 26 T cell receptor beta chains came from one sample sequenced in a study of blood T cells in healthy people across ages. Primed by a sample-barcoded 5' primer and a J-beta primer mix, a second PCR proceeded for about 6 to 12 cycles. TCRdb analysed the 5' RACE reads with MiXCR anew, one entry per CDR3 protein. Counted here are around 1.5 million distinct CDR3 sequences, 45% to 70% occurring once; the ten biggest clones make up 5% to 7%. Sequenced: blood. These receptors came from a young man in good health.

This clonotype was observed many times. DNA for the CDR3: TGTGCCACCCTCCCCCCACTAGCGGGGTACAATGAGCAGTTCTTC. Translated, it gives CATLPPLAGYNEQFF. V gene TRBV6-5 combines with J gene TRBJ2-1; 10 bases line up with TRBD2. Germline CDR1 is MNHEY and CDR2 is SVGAGI. The J segment lost 4 bases and the V segment lost 10 bases, leaving 10 bases of the junction unmatched. There are 15 residues in the CDR3.

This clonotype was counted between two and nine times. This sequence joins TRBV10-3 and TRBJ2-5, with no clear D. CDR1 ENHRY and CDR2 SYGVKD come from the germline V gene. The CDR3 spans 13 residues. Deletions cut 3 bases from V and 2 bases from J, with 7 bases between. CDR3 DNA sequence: TGTGCCATCAGTGATCAACAACAAGAGACCCAGTACTTC. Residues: CAISDQQQETQYF.

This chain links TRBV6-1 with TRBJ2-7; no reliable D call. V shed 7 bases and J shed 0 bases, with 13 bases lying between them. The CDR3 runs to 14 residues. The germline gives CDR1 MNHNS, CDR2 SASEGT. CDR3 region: CASKGDRISYEQYF. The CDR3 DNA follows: TGTGCCAGCAAGGGCGATCGGATCTCCTACGAGCAGTACTTC.

CDR3 nucleotide sequence: TGTGCTAGTGGGTCCGGGACAAACTACGAGCAGTACTTC. This encodes CASGSGTNYEQYF. The chain uses TRBV12-5 and TRBJ2-7; D is perhaps TRBD1 (6 bases). CDR1 and CDR2 (germline): LGHNT, FRNRAP. The CDR3 spans 13 residues. Trimming stripped 6 bases from V and 3 bases from J, with 12 bases between.

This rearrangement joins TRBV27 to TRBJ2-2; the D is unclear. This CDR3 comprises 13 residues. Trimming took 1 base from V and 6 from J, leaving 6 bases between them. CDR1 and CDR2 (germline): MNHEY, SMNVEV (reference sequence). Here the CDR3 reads CASSLFVAGELFF. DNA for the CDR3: TGTGCCAGCAGTTTATTTGTCGCCGGGGAGCTGTTTTTT.

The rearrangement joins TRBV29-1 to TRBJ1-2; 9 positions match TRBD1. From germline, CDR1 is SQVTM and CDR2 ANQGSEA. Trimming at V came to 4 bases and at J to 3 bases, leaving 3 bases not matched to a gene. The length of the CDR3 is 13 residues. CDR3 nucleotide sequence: TGCAGCGTTGCCGACAGGGGGGACTATGGCTACACCTTC. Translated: CSVADRGDYGYTF.

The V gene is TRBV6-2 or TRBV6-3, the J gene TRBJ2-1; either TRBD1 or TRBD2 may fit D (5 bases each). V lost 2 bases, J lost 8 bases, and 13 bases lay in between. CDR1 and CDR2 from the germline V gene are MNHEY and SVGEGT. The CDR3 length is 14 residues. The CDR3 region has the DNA TGTGCCAGCAGTTACCCACGGGGCTCTCATGAGCAGTTCTTC. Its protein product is CASSYPRGSHEQFF.

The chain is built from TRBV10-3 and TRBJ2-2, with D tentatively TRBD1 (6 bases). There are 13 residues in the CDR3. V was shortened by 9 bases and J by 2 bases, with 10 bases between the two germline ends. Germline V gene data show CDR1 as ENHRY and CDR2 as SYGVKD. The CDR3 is CAMGDTNTGELFF. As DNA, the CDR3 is TGTGCCATGGGGGACACCAACACCGGGGAGCTGTTTTTT.

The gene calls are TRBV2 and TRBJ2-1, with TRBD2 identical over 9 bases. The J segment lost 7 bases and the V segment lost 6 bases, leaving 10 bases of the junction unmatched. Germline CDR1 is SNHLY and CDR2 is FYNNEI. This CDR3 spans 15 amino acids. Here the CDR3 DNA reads TGTGCCAGCAGAGCCGGGACTAGCTGGGATAATGAGCAGTTCTTC. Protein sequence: CASRAGTSWDNEQFF.

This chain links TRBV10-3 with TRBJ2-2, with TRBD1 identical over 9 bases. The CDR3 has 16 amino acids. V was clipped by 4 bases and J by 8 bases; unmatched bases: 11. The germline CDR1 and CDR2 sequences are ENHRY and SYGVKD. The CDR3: CAISAPGTGRSGELFF. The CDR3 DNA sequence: TGTGCCATCAGTGCCCCCGGGACAGGGCGGTCGGGGGAGCTGTTTTTT.

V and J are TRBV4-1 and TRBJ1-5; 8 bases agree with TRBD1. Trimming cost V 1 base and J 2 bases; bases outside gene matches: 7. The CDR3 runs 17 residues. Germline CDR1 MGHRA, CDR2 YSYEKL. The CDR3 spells CASSQGPTGGGNQPQHF. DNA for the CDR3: TGCGCCAGCAGCCAAGGACCCACAGGGGGTGGCAATCAGCCCCAGCATTTT.

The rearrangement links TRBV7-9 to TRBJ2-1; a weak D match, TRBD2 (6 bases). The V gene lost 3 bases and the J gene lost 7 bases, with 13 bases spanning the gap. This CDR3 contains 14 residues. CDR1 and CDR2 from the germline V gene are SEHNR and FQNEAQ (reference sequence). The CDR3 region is CASSFSGARNEQFF. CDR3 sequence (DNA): TGTGCCAGCAGCTTTTCGGGAGCGAGGAATGAGCAGTTCTTC. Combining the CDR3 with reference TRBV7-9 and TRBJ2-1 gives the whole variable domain DTGVSQNPRHKITKRGQNVTFRCDPISEHNRLYWYRQTLGQGPEFLTYFQNEAQLEKSRLLSDRFSAERPKGSFSTLEIQRTEQGDSAMYLCASSFSGARNEQFFGPGTRLTVL.

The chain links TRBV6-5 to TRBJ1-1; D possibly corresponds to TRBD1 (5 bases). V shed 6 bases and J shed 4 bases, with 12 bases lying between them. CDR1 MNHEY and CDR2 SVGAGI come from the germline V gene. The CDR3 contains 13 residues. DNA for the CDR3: TGTGCCAGCAGGGCAGGGTTCGGCACTGAAGCTTTCTTT. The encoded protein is CASRAGFGTEAFF.

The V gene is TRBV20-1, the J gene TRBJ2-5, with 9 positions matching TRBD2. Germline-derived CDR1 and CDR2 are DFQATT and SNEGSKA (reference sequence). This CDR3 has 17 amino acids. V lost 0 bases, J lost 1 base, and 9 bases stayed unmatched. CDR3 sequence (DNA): TGCAGTGCTAGAGATTGGGGGAATAGCGGGGGCCAAGAGACCCAGTACTTC. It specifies CSARDWGNSGGQETQYF.

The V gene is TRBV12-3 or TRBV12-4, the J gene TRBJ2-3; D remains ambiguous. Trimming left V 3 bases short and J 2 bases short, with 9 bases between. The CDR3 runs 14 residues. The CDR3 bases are TGTGCCAGCAGTTTGGTTGAAGCCACAGATACGCAGTATTTT. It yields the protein CASSLVEATDTQYF.

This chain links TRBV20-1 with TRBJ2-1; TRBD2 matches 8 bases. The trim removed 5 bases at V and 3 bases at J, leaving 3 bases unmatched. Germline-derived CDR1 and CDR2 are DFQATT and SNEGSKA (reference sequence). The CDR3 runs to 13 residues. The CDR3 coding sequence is TGCAGTGCTTTGCGGGGGGACTACAATGAGCAGTTCTTC. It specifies CSALRGDYNEQFF.

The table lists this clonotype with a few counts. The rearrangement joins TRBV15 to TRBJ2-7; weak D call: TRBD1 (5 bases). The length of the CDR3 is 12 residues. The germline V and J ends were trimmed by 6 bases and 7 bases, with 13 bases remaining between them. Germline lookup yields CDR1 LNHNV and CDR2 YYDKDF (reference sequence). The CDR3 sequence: CATRHEDTEQYF. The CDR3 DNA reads TGTGCCACCAGGCACGAGGACACAGAGCAGTACTTC.

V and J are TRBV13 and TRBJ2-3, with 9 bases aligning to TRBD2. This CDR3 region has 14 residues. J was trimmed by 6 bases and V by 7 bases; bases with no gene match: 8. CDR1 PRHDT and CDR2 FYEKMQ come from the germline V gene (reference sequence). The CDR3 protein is CASTLAGSSDTQYF. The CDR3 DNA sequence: TGTGCCAGCACCCTAGCGGGGTCTTCGGATACGCAGTATTTT.

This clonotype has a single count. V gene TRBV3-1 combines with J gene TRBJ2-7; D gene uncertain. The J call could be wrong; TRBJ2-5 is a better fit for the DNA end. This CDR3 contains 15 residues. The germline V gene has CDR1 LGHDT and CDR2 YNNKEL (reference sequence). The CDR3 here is CASSQEASASGTQYF. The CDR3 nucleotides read TGTGCCAGCAGCCAAGAGGCTTCGGCGTCGGGGACCCAGTACTTC.

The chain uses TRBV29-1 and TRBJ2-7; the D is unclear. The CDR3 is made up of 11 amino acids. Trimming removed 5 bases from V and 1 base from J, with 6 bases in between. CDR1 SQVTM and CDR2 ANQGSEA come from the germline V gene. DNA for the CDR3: TGCAGCGTTCTGAGGTCCTACGAGCAGTACTTC. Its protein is CSVLRSYEQYF.

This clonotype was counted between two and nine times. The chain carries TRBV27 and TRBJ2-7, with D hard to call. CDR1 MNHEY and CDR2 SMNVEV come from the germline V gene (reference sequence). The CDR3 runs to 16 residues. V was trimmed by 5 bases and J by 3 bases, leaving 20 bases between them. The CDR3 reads CASSKKSDYRYYEQYF. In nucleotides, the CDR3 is TGTGCCAGCAGTAAGAAAAGCGATTACCGCTACTACGAGCAGTACTTC.

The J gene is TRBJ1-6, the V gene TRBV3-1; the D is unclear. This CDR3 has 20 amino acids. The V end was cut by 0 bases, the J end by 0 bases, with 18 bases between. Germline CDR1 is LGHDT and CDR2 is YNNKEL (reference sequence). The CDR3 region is CASSQDLEGGRSSYNSPLHF. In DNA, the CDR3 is TGTGCCAGCAGCCAAGATTTAGAGGGTGGAAGGAGCTCCTATAATTCACCCCTCCACTTT.

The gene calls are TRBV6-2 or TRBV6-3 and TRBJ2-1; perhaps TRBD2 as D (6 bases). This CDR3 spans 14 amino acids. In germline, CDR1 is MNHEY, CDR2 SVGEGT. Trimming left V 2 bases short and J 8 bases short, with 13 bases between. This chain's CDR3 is CASSYGGAGDEQFF. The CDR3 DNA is TGTGCCAGCAGTTACGGGGGAGCGGGCGATGAGCAGTTCTTC.

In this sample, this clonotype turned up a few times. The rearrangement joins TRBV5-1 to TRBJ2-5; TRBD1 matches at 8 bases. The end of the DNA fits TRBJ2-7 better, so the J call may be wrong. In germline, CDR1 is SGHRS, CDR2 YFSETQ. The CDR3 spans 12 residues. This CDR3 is CASSTTGAEQYF. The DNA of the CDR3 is TGCGCCAGCAGCACGACAGGGGCCGAGCAGTACTTC.

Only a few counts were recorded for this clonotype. The CDR3 region has the DNA TGTGCCAGCAGCCCTACTCAGGGGAGGACCTCCTACGAGCAGTACTTC. Residues: CASSPTQGRTSYEQYF. The gene calls are TRBV4-2 and TRBJ2-7, with D perhaps given as TRBD1 or TRBD2 (6 bases each). This CDR3 contains 16 residues. Germline CDR1 and CDR2: LGHNA and YNFKEQ. The V gene lost 4 bases and the J gene lost 0 bases, with 16 bases spanning the gap.

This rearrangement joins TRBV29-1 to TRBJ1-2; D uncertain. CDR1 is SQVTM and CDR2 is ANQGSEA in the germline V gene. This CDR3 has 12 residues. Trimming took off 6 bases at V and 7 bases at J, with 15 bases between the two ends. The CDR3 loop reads CSVAQVGFGYTF. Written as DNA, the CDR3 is TGCAGCGTGGCTCAGGTTGGGTTTGGCTACACCTTC. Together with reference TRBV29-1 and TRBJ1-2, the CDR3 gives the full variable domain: SAVISQKPSRDICQRGTSLTIQCQVDSQVTMMFWYRQQPGQSLTLIATANQGSEATYESGFVIDKFPISRPNLTFSTLTVSNMSPEDSSIYLCSVAQVGFGYTFGSGTRLTVV.